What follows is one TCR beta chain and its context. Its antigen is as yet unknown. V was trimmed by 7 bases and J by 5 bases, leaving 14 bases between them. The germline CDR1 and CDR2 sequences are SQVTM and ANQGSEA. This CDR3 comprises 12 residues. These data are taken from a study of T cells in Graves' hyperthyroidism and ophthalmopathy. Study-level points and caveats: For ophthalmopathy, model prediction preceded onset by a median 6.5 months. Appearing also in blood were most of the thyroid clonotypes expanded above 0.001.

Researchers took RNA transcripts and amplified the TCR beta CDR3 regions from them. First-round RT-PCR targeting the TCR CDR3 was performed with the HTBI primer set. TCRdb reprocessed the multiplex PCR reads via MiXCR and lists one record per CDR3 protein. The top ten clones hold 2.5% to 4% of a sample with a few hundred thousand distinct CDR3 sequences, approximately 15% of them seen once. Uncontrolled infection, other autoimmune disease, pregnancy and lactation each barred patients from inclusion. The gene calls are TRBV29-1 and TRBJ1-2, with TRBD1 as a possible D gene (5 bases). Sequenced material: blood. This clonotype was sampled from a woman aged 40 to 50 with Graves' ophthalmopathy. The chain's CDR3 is CSDSGTAYGYTF. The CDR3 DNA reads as TGCAGCGACTCCGGGACGGCTTATGGCTACACCTTC.